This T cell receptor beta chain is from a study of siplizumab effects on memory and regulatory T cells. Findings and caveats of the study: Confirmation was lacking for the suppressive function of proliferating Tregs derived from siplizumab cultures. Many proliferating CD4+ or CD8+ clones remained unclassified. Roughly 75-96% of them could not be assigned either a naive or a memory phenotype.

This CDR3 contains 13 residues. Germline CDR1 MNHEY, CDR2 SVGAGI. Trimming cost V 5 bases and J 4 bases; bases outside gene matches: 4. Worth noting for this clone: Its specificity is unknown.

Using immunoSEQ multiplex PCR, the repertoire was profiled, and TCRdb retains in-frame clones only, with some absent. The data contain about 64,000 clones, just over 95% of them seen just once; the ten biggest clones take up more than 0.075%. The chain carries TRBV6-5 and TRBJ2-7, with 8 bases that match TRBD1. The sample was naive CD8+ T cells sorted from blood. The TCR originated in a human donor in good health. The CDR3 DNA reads TGTGCCAGCAGTCCAGGGGGCGAGTACGAGCAGTACTTC. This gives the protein CASSPGGEYEQYF.